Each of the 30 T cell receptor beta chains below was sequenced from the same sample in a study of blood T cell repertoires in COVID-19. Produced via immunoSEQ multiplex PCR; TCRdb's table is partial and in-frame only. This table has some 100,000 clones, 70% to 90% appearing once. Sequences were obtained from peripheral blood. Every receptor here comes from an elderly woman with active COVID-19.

In DNA, the CDR3 is TGCAGTGCTAGTCAGGGGAAAGAGACCCAGTACTTC. Encoded protein: CSASQGKETQYF. The chain recombines TRBV20-1 with TRBJ2-5; perhaps TRBD1 as D (6 bases). With 3 bases removed from V and 3 bases from J, the gap between germline ends came to 8 bases. The length of the CDR3 is 12 residues. Germline V gene data show CDR1 as DFQATT and CDR2 as SNEGSKA (reference sequence).

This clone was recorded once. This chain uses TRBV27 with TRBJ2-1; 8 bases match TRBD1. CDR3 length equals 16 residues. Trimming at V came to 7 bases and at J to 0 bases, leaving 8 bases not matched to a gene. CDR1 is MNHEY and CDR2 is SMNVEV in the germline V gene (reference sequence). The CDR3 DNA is TGTGCCAGCACCCAGGACAGGGCCGTCTCCTACAATGAGCAGTTCTTC. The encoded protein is CASTQDRAVSYNEQFF.

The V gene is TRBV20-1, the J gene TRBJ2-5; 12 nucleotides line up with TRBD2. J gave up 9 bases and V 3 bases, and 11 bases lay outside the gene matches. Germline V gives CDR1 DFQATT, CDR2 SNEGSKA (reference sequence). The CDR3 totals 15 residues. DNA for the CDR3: TGCAGTGCTAGTGGGGGGCCACTAGCGGGAGGCCCCCAGTACTTC. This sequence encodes CSASGGPLAGGPQYF.

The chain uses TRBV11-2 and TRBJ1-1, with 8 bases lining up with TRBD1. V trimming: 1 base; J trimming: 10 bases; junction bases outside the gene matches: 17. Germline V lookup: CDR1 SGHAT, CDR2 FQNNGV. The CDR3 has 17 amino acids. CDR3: CASSLARAGGWRESAFF. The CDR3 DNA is TGTGCCAGCAGCTTAGCACGGGCAGGGGGCTGGAGGGAATCAGCTTTCTTT.

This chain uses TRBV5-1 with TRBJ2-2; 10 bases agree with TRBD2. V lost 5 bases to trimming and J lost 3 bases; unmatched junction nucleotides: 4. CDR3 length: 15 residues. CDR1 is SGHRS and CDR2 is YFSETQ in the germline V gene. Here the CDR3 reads CASSYGLADTGELFF. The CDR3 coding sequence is TGCGCCAGCAGTTACGGACTAGCGGACACCGGGGAGCTGTTTTTT.

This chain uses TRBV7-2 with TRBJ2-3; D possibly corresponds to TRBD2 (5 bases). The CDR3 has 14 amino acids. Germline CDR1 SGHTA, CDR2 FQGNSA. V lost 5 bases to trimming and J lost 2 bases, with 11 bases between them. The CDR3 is CASSVREPTDTQYF. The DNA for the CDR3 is TGTGCCAGCAGCGTCCGGGAACCCACAGATACGCAGTATTTT.

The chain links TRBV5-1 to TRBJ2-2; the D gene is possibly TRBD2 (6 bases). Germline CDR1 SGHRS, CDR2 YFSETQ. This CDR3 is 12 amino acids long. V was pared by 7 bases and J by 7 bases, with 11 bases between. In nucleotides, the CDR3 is TGCGCCAGCGGGCTCGGGGGCGGGGAGCTGTTTTTT. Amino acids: CASGLGGGELFF.

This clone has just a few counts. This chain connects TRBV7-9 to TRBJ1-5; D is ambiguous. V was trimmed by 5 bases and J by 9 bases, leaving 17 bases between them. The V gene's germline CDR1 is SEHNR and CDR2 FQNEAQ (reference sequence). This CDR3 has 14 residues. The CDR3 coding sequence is TGTGCCAGCAGCCGCGGGAGCCCTATGGGGCCCCAGCATTTT. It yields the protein CASSRGSPMGPQHF. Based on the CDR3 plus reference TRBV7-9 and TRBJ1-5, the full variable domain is DTGVSQNPRHKITKRGQNVTFRCDPISEHNRLYWYRQTLGQGPEFLTYFQNEAQLEKSRLLSDRFSAERPKGSFSTLEIQRTEQGDSAMYLCASSRGSPMGPQHFGDGTRLSIL.

The CDR3 DNA follows: TGTGCCAGTAGTATCCCAATGAACACTGAAGCTTTCTTT. Encoded protein: CASSIPMNTEAFF. The V gene is TRBV19, the J gene TRBJ1-1; D unclear. Trimming pared 3 bases from V and 0 bases from J, leaving 5 bases between. This CDR3 spans 13 amino acids. Per the germline V gene, CDR1 is LNHDA and CDR2 is SQIVND (reference sequence).

CDR3 loop: CASSWGTSGWYNEQFF. The CDR3 region has the DNA TGTGCCAGCAGCTGGGGGACTAGCGGGTGGTACAATGAGCAGTTCTTC. This chain joins TRBV5-4 and TRBJ2-1; 12 bases are shared with TRBD2. The CDR3 has 16 amino acids. V gave up 3 bases and J gave up 4 bases; unmatched junction bases: 5. Germline CDR1 and CDR2: SGHNT and YYREEE (reference sequence).

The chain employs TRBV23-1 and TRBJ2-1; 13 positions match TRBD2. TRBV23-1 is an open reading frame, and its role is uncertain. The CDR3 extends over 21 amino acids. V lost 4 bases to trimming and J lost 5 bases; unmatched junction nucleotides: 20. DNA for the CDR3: TGCGCCAGCAGTCTCCCTCCCACTAGCGGGAGGGCCCGACACGATGACAATGAGCAGTTCTTC. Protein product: CASSLPPTSGRARHDDNEQFF.

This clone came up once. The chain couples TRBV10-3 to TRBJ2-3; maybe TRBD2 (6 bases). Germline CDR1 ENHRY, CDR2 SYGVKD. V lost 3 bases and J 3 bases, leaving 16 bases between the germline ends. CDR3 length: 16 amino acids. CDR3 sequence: CAISDKGGLKTDTQYF. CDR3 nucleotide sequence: TGTGCCATCAGTGACAAGGGAGGCTTAAAAACAGATACGCAGTATTTT.

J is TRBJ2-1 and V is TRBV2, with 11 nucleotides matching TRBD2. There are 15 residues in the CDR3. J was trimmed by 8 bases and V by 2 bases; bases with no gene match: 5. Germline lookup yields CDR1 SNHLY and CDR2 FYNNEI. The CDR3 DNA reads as TGTGCCAGCAGTGAAAAAACTAGCGGGAGCTATGAGCAGTTCTTC. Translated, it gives CASSEKTSGSYEQFF.

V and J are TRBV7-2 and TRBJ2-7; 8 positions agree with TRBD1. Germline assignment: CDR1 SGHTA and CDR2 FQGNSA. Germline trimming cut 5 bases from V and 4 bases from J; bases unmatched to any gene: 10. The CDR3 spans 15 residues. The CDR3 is CASSNRQGSGYEQYF. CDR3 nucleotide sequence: TGTGCCAGCAGCAATCGACAGGGGAGCGGTTACGAGCAGTACTTC.

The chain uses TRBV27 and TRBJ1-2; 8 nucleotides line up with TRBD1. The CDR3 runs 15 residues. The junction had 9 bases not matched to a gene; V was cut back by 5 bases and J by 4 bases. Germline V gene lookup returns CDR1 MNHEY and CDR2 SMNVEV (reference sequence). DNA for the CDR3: TGTGCCAGCAGTAAACCTGGACAGGGAATCTATGGCTACACCTTC. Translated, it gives CASSKPGQGIYGYTF.

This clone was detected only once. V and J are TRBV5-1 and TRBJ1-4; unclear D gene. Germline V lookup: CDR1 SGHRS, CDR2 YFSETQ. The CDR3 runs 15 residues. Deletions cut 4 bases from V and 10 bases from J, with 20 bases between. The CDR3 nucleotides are TGCGCCAGCAGCGCCTCGACGGGAGGAGGTGGAAAACTGTTTTTT. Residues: CASSASTGGGGKLFF.

CDR3 sequence reads: CASSLRDEQYF. As DNA, the CDR3 is TGTGCCAGCAGCTTACGGGACGAGCAGTACTTC. The chain uses TRBV7-2 and TRBJ2-7; D is undetermined. The CDR3 is made up of 11 amino acids. Germline CDR1 reads SGHTA; CDR2 reads FQGNSA. Trimming took off 2 bases at V and 5 bases at J, with 4 bases between the two ends.

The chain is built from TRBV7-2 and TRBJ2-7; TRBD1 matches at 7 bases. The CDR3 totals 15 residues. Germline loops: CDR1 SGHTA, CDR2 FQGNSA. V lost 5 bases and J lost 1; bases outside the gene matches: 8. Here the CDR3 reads CASSLPGQLSYEQYF. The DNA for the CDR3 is TGTGCCAGCAGCCTACCGGGACAGCTATCCTACGAGCAGTACTTC.

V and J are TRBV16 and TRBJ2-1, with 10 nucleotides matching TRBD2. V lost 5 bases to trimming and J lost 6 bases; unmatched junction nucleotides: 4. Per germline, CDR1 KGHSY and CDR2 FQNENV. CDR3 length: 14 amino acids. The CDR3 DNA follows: TGTGCCAGCAGCGCACAGCGGGAGGGCAATGAGCAGTTCTTC. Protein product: CASSAQREGNEQFF. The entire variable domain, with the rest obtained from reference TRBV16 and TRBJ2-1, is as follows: GEEVAQTPKHLVRGEGQKAKLYCAPIKGHSYVFWYQQVLKNEFKFLISFQNENVFDETGMPKERFSAKCLPNSPCSLEIQATKLEDSAVYFCASSAQREGNEQFFGPGTRLTVL.

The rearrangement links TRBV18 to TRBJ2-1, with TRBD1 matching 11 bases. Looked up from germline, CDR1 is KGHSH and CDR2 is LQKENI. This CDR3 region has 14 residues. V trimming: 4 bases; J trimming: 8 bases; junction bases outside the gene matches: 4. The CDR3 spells CASSRTGGADEQFF. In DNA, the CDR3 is TGTGCCAGCTCACGGACAGGGGGCGCGGATGAGCAGTTCTTC. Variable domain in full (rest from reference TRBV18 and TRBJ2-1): NAGVMQNPRHLVRRRGQEARLRCSPMKGHSHVYWYRQLPEEGLKFMVYLQKENIIDESGMPKERFSAEFPKEGPSILRIQQVVRGDSAAYFCASSRTGGADEQFFGPGTRLTVL.

The CDR3 coding sequence is TGTGCCAGCAGCCAAGATGAGGGAAGGAGTTTTATCGACGAGCAGTACTTC. Its protein product is CASSQDEGRSFIDEQYF. The chain is built from TRBV4-2 and TRBJ2-7; a possible D gene is TRBD2 (5 bases). Trimming stripped 0 bases from V and 5 bases from J, with 20 bases between. The CDR3 contains 17 residues. Germline lookup yields CDR1 LGHNA and CDR2 YNFKEQ.

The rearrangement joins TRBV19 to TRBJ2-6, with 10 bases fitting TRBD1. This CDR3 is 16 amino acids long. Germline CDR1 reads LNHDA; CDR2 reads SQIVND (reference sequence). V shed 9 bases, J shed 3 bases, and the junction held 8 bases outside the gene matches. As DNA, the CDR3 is TGTGCCAGCCTAGACAGGGGGCTTGGTGGGGCCAACGTCCTGACTTTC. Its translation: CASLDRGLGGANVLTF.

Written as DNA, the CDR3 is TGTGCCAGCTCACGTGGGACAGACTACGAGCAGTACTTC. Translated, it gives CASSRGTDYEQYF. The V and J genes are TRBV18 and TRBJ2-7, with TRBD1 identical over 7 bases. CDR1 KGHSH and CDR2 LQKENI come from the germline V gene. Losses at the gene ends were 4 bases for V and 3 bases for J; bases not matched to a gene: 3. The length of the CDR3 is 13 residues.

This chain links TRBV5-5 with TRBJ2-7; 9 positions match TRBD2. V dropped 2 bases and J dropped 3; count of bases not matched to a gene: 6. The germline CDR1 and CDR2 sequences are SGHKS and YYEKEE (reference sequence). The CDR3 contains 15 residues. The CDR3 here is CASSFGGGRGYEQYF. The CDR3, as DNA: TGTGCCAGCAGCTTCGGGGGCGGGAGGGGCTACGAGCAGTACTTC.

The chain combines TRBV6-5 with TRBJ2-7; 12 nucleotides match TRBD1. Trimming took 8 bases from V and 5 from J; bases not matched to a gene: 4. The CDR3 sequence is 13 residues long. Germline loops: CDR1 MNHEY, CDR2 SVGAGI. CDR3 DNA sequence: TGTGCCAGCTCCCGGGACAGGGGGCACGAGCAGTACTTC. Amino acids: CASSRDRGHEQYF.

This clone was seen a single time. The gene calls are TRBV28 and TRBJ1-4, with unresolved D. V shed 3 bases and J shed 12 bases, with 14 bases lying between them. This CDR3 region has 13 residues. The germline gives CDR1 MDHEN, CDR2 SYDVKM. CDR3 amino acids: CASSFDSGRELFF. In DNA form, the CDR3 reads TGTGCCAGCAGTTTTGACTCGGGAAGGGAACTGTTTTTT. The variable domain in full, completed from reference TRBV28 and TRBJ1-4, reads DVKVTQSSRYLVKRTGEKVFLECVQDMDHENMFWYRQDPGLGLRLIYFSYDVKMKEKGDIPEGYSVSREKKERFSLILESASTNQTSMYLCASSFDSGRELFFGSGTQLSVL.

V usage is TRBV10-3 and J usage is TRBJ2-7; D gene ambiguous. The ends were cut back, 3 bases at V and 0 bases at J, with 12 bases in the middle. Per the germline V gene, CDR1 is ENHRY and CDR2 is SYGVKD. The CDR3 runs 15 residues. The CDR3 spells CAISDYSRSSYEQYF. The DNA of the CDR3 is TGTGCCATCAGTGACTACAGCAGAAGCTCCTACGAGCAGTACTTC.

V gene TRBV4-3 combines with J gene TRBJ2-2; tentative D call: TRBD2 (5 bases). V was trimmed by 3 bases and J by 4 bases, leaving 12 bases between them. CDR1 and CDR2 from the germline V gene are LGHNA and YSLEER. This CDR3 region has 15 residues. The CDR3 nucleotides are TGCGCCAGCAGCCATGTAGGCGCGGGCACCGGGGAGCTGTTTTTT. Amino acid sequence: CASSHVGAGTGELFF.

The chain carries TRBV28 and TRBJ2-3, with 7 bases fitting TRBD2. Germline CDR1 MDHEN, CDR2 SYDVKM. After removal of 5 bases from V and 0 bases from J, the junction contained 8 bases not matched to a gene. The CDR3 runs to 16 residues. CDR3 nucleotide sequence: TGTGCCAGCAGTCCTTCGAGCGGGGTTAGCACAGATACGCAGTATTTT. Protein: CASSPSSGVSTDTQYF.

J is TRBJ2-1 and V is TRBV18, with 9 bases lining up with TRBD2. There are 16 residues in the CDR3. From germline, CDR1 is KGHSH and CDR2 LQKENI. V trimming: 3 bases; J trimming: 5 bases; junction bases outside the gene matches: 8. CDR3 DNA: TGTGCCAGCTCACCGATAACTAGCGGGTATAACAATGAGCAGTTCTTC. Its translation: CASSPITSGYNNEQFF. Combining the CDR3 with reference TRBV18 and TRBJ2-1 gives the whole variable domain NAGVMQNPRHLVRRRGQEARLRCSPMKGHSHVYWYRQLPEEGLKFMVYLQKENIIDESGMPKERFSAEFPKEGPSILRIQQVVRGDSAAYFCASSPITSGYNNEQFFGPGTRLTVL.